This record looks at one T cell receptor (beta chain) sequence and its context. The antigen is not known. These data come from a study of T cells expressing NK-cell markers. Study-level points and caveats: Whether expanded NKG2C+ T cell clones were HCMV-specific remained unclear. As a fraction of CD8+ T cells, dominant NKG2C+ clonotypes reached roughly 1.0-7.5% in 5 to 7 donors.

TCRdb re-analyzed the 5' RACE reads; it lists each CDR3 protein once, without DNA. The listing records some 500,000 distinct CDR3 sequences. The CDR3 is made up of 15 amino acids. Looked up from germline, CDR1 is SNHLY and CDR2 is FYNNEI. The receptor's source is a woman in her forties or fifties in good health. Sequencing used blood T cells: a sorted CD56 or NKG2C T cell subset, CD4+ or CD8+ T cells, or bulk PBMC T cells (not recorded which). The chain recombines TRBV2 with TRBJ2-1; TCRdb returns TRBD1, unconfirmable since there is no DNA. This CDR3 reads CAVPRVGSRYNEQFF.